This T cell receptor (beta chain) was retrieved from a study of cytomegalovirus exposure and HLA in healthy donors. Study-wide findings and caveats: In a later analysis, at a false discovery rate of 0.05, fewer than 20,000 TCR beta sequences were associated with HLA alleles. The likely origin of a cluster of highly shared sequence variants was a sequencing artifact.

The germline gives CDR1 LNHDA, CDR2 SQIVND (reference sequence). The V gene end was trimmed by 3 bases and the J gene end by 2 bases; junction bases not matched to a gene: 4. This CDR3 contains 15 residues. 60 Vbeta and 13 Jbeta primers were used in PCR. TCRdb's table, derived via immunoSEQ multiplex PCR, lists solely in-frame clones and lacks some. Of around 130,000 clones listed, around 65% are singletons. Concerning this clone itself: Its matching antigen is unknown.

Sequencing was carried out using PBMCs. The TCR originated in a woman aged 55-75 years in good health and CMV-seronegative. The V and J genes are TRBV19 and TRBJ2-3; 8 nucleotides match TRBD2. CDR3 bases: TGTGCCAGTAGTATGGGGGGACTAGTCACAGATACGCAGTATTTT. Translating gives CASSMGGLVTDTQYF.